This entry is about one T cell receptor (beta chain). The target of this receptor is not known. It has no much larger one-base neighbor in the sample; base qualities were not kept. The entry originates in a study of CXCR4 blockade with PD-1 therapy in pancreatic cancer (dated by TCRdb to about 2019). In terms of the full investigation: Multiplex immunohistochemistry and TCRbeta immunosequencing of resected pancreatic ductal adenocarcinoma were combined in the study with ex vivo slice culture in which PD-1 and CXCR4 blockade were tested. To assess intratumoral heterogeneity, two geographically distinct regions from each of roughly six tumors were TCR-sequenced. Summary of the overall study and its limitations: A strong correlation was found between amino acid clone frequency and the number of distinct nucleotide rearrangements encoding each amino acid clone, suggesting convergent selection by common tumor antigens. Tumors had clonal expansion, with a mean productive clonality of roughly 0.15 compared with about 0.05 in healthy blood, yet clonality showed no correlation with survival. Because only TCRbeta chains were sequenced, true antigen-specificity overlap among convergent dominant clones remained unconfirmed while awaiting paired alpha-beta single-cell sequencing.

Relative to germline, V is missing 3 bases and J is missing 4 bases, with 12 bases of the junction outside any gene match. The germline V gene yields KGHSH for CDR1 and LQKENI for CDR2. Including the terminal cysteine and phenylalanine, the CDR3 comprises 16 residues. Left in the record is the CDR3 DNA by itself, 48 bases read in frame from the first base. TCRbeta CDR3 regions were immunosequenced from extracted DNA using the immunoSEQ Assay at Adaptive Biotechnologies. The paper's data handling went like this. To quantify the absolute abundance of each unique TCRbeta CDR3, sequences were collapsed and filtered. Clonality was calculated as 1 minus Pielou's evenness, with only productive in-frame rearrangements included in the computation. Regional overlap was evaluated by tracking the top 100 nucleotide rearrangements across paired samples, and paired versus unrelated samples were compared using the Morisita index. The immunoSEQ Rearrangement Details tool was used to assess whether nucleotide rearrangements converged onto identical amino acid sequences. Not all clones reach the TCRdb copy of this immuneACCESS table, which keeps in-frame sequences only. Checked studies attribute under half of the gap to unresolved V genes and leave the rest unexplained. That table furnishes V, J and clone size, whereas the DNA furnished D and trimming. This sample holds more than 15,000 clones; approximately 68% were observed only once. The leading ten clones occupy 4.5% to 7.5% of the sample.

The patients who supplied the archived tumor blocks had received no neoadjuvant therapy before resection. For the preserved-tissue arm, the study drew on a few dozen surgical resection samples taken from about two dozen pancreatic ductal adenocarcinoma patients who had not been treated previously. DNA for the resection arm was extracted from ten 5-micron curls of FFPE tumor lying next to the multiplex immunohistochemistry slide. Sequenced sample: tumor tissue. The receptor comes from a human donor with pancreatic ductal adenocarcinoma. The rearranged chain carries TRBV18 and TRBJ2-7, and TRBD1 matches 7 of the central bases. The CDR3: CASSPPWAGGRYEQYF. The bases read TGTGCCAGCTCACCCCCGTGGGCAGGGGGTAGATACGAGCAGTACTTC.